This TCR beta chain was identified during a study of Ad26.COV2.S vaccination and SARS-CoV-2 variants (dated by TCRdb to 2020 to 2023). With respect to the entire study: Donors in the vaccine arm were drawn from COV1001, a multicentre, randomized, double-blind, placebo-controlled phase I-IIa trial testing Ad26.COV2.S in healthy adults. Ad26.COV2.S was given intramuscularly at 5x10^10 or 1x10^11 viral particles, as a single shot or as two shots 56 days apart. Sequencing of the TCRbeta repertoire served to evaluate the specificity and breadth of SARS-CoV-2-reactive T cell receptors following Ad26.COV2.S vaccination. The TCR-sequenced set comprised approximately 32 samples: around 20 Ad26.COV2.S vaccine recipients, 5 placebo recipients and 8 SARS-CoV-2 convalescent individuals. Trial participants were randomized into five groups of five: low-dose or high-dose Ad26.COV2.S given once or twice, or placebo on both occasions. Throughout the experiments and outcome assessment, investigators stayed blinded to trial group allocation.

This specimen's treatment or condition label, per the study, means: some 20 received Ad26.COV2.S at low or high dose, single or two shots; 5 received placebo; per-sample allocation not given. For vaccine and placebo recipients, the sequenced repertoires came from samples collected on day 63 after the first injection. Cohort 1b enrolled 25 to 30 adults aged 18-55 years at a single site in Boston, USA, between 29 July and 7 August 2020. Ad26.COV2.S was a replication-incompetent adenovirus type 26 vector expressing a prefusion-stabilized SARS-CoV-2 spike protein from the original Wuhan strain. The research as a whole found: Non-spike TCR breadth was comparable between vaccine and placebo recipients, consistent with the vaccine containing only spike. Comparing responses between vaccine doses or regimens was not something the study was powered to do. The authors noted that total T cell responses may have been underestimated by the TCR breadth and depth analyses. Substantial breadth of spike-specific CD8+ and CD4+ T cell responses was reported after vaccination. Higher spike-specific TCR breadth was observed in Ad26.COV2.S recipients than in placebo recipients (P = 0.0014).

On this clone itself: Its binding antigen is unknown. No base qualities exist here, and no much larger clone lies one base off it. Other nucleotide sequences from this sample produce the same CDR3.

Based on the germline V gene (reference sequence), the CDR1 and CDR2 sequences are LNHDA and SQIVND. V is shortened by 4 bases, J by 5 bases, and the region joining them spans 12 bases. Spanning cysteine to phenylalanine, the CDR3 consists of 14 amino acids. Only the CDR3 DNA is retained, 42 bases long and in frame from the first base. The immunoSEQ Assay was used to sequence TCRbeta CDR3 regions. After extraction, genomic DNA underwent amplification by bias-controlled multiplex PCR, followed by high-throughput sequencing. The authors processed their data as follows. To quantify the absolute abundance of every unique TCRbeta CDR3 region, sequences were collapsed and filtered. T cell fraction was estimated by normalizing TCRbeta template counts to usable DNA, with usable DNA measured through amplification of reference genes found in all nucleated cells. Repertoire TCRs were annotated as SARS-CoV-2-specific when V gene, CDR3 amino acid sequence and J gene were exactly matched to a known reactive TCR set. The reference SARS-CoV-2 TCR set came from MIRA and was filtered for enrichment in COVID-19-positive ImmuneCODE repertoires, removing public or cross-reactive TCRs. Using the MIRA antigens, annotated TCRs were further analysed by specific ORF or by position within an ORF. Breadth was defined as annotated unique rearrangements over total unique productive rearrangements; depth was the summed frequency of those rearrangements. Two-sided Wilcoxon rank-sum tests were used to compare TCR breadth between groups. This is the immuneACCESS table as TCRdb keeps it, with only in-frame sequences that have V and J called. A part of the clones is gone; compared with another copy, unresolved V genes explain less than half, and the rest is unexplained. D and trimming were read from the DNA, whereas the V and J calls and clone size are those reported in that table. Here the sample has about 370,000 clones; around nine tenths occur a single time. About 3.6% of the sample is held by the ten biggest clonotypes.

Sample: peripheral blood, taken in a trial of Ad26.COV2.S vaccine versus placebo. The receptor's source is a person between 18 and 65 years old who received the Ad26.COV2.S COVID-19 vaccine or a placebo. Recombination linked TRBV19 to TRBJ1-5, and the D gene may be TRBD1, 6 bases matching. The CDR3 reads as follows: CASSTPGGHQPQHF. The DNA sequence is given as TGTGCCAGTAGTACCCCCGGGGGGCATCAGCCCCAGCATTTT. Extended through the reference TRBV19 and TRBJ1-5 proteins, this CDR3 yields the full variable domain: DGGITQSPKYLFRKEGQNVTLSCEQNLNHDAMYWYRQDPGQGLRLIYYSQIVNDFQKGDIAEGYSVSREKKESFPLTVTSAQKNPTAFYLCASSTPGGHQPQHFGDGTRLSIL.